What follows are 32 T cell receptor beta chains derived from one specimen sequenced in a study of cytomegalovirus exposure and HLA in healthy donors. The PCR was carried out with 60 Vbeta primers and 13 Jbeta primers. Here immunoSEQ multiplex PCR was the method, and the copy in TCRdb shows in-frame clones only, minus some. This sample carries fewer than 150,000 clones, 65% to 80% of them seen once, and the ten largest clones take about 2.9%. Input material: PBMCs. Every receptor here comes from a man aged 35-49 years in good health and CMV-seronegative.

J is TRBJ2-5 and V is TRBV15; D gene uncertain. The CDR3 extends over 14 amino acids. Per the germline V gene, CDR1 is LNHNV and CDR2 is YYDKDF (reference sequence). Trimming pared 1 base from V and 5 bases from J, leaving 11 bases between. CDR3 residues: CATSRARAYETQYF. The CDR3 DNA reads as TGTGCCACCAGCAGAGCCCGAGCTTATGAGACCCAGTACTTC.

This chain uses TRBV4-3 with TRBJ1-1; D is ambiguous. From germline, CDR1 is LGHNA and CDR2 YSLEER. The CDR3 totals 13 residues. V lost 1 base and J lost 4, with 7 bases in between. CDR3 residues: CASSQGRSTEAFF. The CDR3 nucleotides read TGCGCCAGCAGCCAAGGGAGGAGCACTGAAGCTTTCTTT.

The gene calls are TRBV5-1 and TRBJ1-1; the D is unclear. Germline CDR1 is SGHRS and CDR2 is YFSETQ. V was clipped by 0 bases and J by 3 bases, with 9 bases between them. The length of the CDR3 is 14 residues. The DNA of the CDR3 is TGCGCCAGCAGCTTGGTAGACGGGGACACTGAAGCTTTCTTT. This encodes CASSLVDGDTEAFF.

This clone has a handful of counts. The chain links TRBV5-1 to TRBJ1-1; TRBD1 agrees at 8 bases. V was pared by 4 bases and J by 4 bases, with 9 bases of the junction left unmatched. The germline gives CDR1 SGHRS, CDR2 YFSETQ. The CDR3 has 15 amino acids. CDR3: CASSLTGTGPTEAFF. The CDR3 DNA sequence: TGCGCCAGCAGCCTAACCGGGACAGGACCCACTGAAGCTTTCTTT.

This clone was observed a few times. The V call is TRBV4-1, the J call TRBJ1-2; the D gene is possibly TRBD1 (6 bases). Germline-derived CDR1 and CDR2 are MGHRA and YSYEKL. The V and J ends lost 4 bases and 8 bases respectively, with 26 bases between them. CDR3 size: 17 residues. CDR3 nucleotide sequence: TGCGCCAGCAGCCGAACCGTGACGGGGGACCGCGGGGGCGGCTACACCTTC. Translated: CASSRTVTGDRGGGYTF.

The chain has TRBV6-5 and TRBJ1-1; no definite D call. Per germline, CDR1 MNHEY and CDR2 SVGAGI. Trimming stripped 7 bases from V and 6 bases from J, with 15 bases between. The CDR3 is made up of 13 amino acids. The CDR3: CASISLGGSEAFF. The CDR3 DNA is TGTGCCAGCATCTCCCTAGGCGGCTCTGAAGCTTTCTTT.

The chain is built from TRBV5-1 and TRBJ2-7; D is possibly TRBD1 (5 bases). V shed 1 base and J shed 0 bases, with 14 bases lying between them. CDR1 is SGHRS and CDR2 is YFSETQ in the germline V gene. This CDR3 has 16 amino acids. CDR3 loop: CASSLTSAGYSYEQYF. DNA for the CDR3: TGCGCCAGCAGCTTGACCTCGGCAGGGTACTCCTACGAGCAGTACTTC.

The sample holds one count of this clone. The rearrangement joins TRBV27 to TRBJ1-1; no clear D gene. V was trimmed by 7 bases and J by 5 bases, leaving 23 bases between them. The length of the CDR3 is 16 residues. CDR1 is MNHEY, CDR2 SMNVEV, per germline (reference sequence). CDR3 protein: CASIRRPLGLRTEAFF. CDR3 DNA sequence: TGTGCCAGCATACGGAGACCCTTAGGACTGAGGACTGAAGCTTTCTTT.

V is TRBV7-8 and J is TRBJ2-7; 11 positions agree with TRBD2. Germline CDR1 SGHVS, CDR2 FQNEAQ. The ends lost 4 bases at V and 6 bases at J; junction bases unmatched: 2. This CDR3 has 13 amino acids. As DNA, the CDR3 is TGTGCCAGCAGCTGGGGACTAGCGGCCGAGCAGTACTTC. Its protein product is CASSWGLAAEQYF.

V and J are TRBV29-1 and TRBJ1-3; TRBD1 might be the D (6 bases). Trimming took off 8 bases at V and 4 bases at J, with 18 bases between the two ends. The CDR3 contains 14 residues. The germline gives CDR1 SQVTM, CDR2 ANQGSEA. The CDR3 reads CSTSGGASGNTIYF. The CDR3 nucleotides are TGCAGCACCTCCGGGGGGGCGTCGGGAAACACCATATATTTT.

The rearrangement uses TRBV30 and TRBJ1-2; TRBD1 agrees at 9 bases. With 1 base clipped from V and 8 bases from J, the junction kept 5 bases outside the gene matches. This CDR3 contains 13 residues. The germline V gene has CDR1 GTSNPN and CDR2 SVGIG (reference sequence). The chain's CDR3 is CAWSAGQGGGYTF. The CDR3, as DNA: TGTGCCTGGAGTGCGGGACAGGGCGGAGGCTACACCTTC.

V is TRBV7-9 and J is TRBJ1-1; 8 bases line up with TRBD1. Germline V CDR1 and CDR2: SEHNR, FQNEAQ (reference sequence). The CDR3 is 19 residues long. V shed 6 bases and J 0 bases; nucleotides not matched to a gene: 18. The CDR3 sequence: CASSRKPRYRGGLNTEAFF. DNA for the CDR3: TGTGCCAGCAGTCGCAAGCCACGCTACAGGGGGGGCCTGAACACTGAAGCTTTCTTT.

The chain employs TRBV28 and TRBJ1-2, with D possibly being TRBD1 (5 bases). The CDR3 loop spans 16 amino acids. The V end was cut by 2 bases, the J end by 0 bases, with 13 bases between. Germline CDR1 reads MDHEN; CDR2 reads SYDVKM. The CDR3 DNA reads TGTGCCAGCAGTTTAAGTGAACAGGCCGCTAACTATGGCTACACCTTC. It is translated as CASSLSEQAANYGYTF.

This rearrangement joins TRBV7-6 to TRBJ2-7, with 9 bases that match TRBD1. The V and J ends lost 5 bases and 7 bases, in that order; junction bases with no gene match: 9. The CDR3 totals 14 residues. CDR1 SGHVS and CDR2 FNYEAQ come from the germline V gene. The CDR3 loop reads CASSQRTGDEEQYF. CDR3 nucleotide sequence: TGTGCCAGCAGCCAAAGGACAGGGGATGAGGAGCAGTACTTC.

The genes are TRBV7-3 and TRBJ1-1; 7 positions match TRBD1. Germline lookup yields CDR1 SGHTA and CDR2 FQGTGA. The CDR3 consists of 15 residues. The V gene end was trimmed by 2 bases and the J gene end by 1 base; junction bases not matched to a gene: 4. For the CDR3, the DNA is TGTGCCAGCAGCTTACAGGGGGTAAGGAACACTGAAGCTTTCTTT. Encoded protein: CASSLQGVRNTEAFF. The full variable domain, its missing parts supplied by reference TRBV7-3 and TRBJ1-1, is GAGVSQTPSNKVTEKGKYVELRCDPISGHTALYWYRQSLGQGPEFLIYFQGTGAADDSGLPNDRFFAVRPEGSVSTLKIQRTERGDSAVYLCASSLQGVRNTEAFFGQGTRLTVV.

The V and J genes are TRBV5-5 and TRBJ2-3; 13 bases line up with TRBD2. Germline V CDR1 and CDR2: SGHKS, YYEKEE (reference sequence). V lost 4 bases to trimming and J lost 6 bases; unmatched junction nucleotides: 8. This CDR3 contains 16 residues. The CDR3 reads CASSPGLAGPGDTQYF. CDR3 sequence (DNA): TGTGCCAGCAGCCCGGGACTAGCGGGACCGGGGGATACGCAGTATTTT.

This rearrangement joins TRBV5-1 to TRBJ2-2; 7 nucleotides match TRBD2. Germline CDR1 is SGHRS and CDR2 is YFSETQ. The trim removed 3 bases at V and 0 bases at J, leaving 5 bases unmatched. The CDR3 extends over 16 amino acids. This CDR3 is CASSWGGGTNTGELFF. Written as DNA, the CDR3 is TGCGCCAGCAGCTGGGGCGGGGGTACGAACACCGGGGAGCTGTTTTTT. The full variable domain, in which reference TRBV5-1 and TRBJ2-2 provide the parts outside the CDR3, is KAGVTQTPRYLIKTRGQQVTLSCSPISGHRSVSWYQQTPGQGLQFLFEYFSETQRNKGNFPGRFSGRQFSNSRSEMNVSTLELGDSALYLCASSWGGGTNTGELFFGEGSRLTVL.

The V and J genes are TRBV21-1 and TRBJ1-3. TRBV21-1 is a pseudogene segment. The CDR3 sequence is 17 residues long. The CDR3, as DNA: TGTGCCAGCAGCAAAGCGCGGAACTCTAAGTCTGGAAACACCATATATTTT. This sequence encodes CASSKARNSKSGNTIYF.

This sequence joins TRBV6-1 and TRBJ2-7; 7 bases match TRBD1. Trimming removed 5 bases from V and 1 base from J; junction bases left unmatched: 2. There are 13 residues in the CDR3. Germline V lookup: CDR1 MNHNS, CDR2 SASEGT. Written as DNA, the CDR3 is TGTGCCAGCAGTACGGGACAGTCCTACGAGCAGTACTTC. Its protein product is CASSTGQSYEQYF.

The chain recombines TRBV7-3 with TRBJ2-4, with a weak D call TRBD1 (5 bases). The germline V and J ends were trimmed by 0 bases and 1 base, with 7 bases remaining between them. CDR3 length: 15 residues. Germline CDR1 reads SGHTA; CDR2 reads FQGTGA. CDR3 loop: CASSLTAGAKNIQYF. CDR3 coding DNA: TGTGCCAGCAGCTTAACAGCAGGGGCCAAAAACATTCAGTACTTC.

The rearrangement joins TRBV6-1 to TRBJ1-1; 8 bases map to TRBD1. The CDR3 extends over 15 amino acids. The V segment lost 6 bases and the J segment 4 bases; nucleotides outside the gene matches: 10. Germline CDR1 MNHNS, CDR2 SASEGT. Here the CDR3 reads CASRNFGQGGTEAFF. The CDR3 region has the DNA TGTGCCAGCAGGAACTTTGGACAGGGCGGCACTGAAGCTTTCTTT.

This clone was found a few times. The V call is TRBV6-1, the J call TRBJ2-3; D is unresolved. V lost 8 bases and J lost 4, with 13 bases in between. The germline gives CDR1 MNHNS, CDR2 SASEGT. The length of the CDR3 is 13 residues. The chain's CDR3 is CASGLVGADTQYF. CDR3 bases: TGTGCCAGCGGGCTTGTTGGTGCAGATACGCAGTATTTT.

V and J are TRBV9 and TRBJ2-2; D remains ambiguous. The CDR3 is 14 residues long. Germline V lookup: CDR1 SGDLS, CDR2 YYNGEE. The V end lost 4 bases, the J end lost 0 bases, and 7 bases lay between the germline ends. The CDR3 loop is CASSPRPNTGELFF. The CDR3, as DNA: TGTGCCAGCAGCCCCCGTCCGAACACCGGGGAGCTGTTTTTT. The variable domain in full, with the rest retrieved from reference TRBV9 and TRBJ2-2, is DSGVTQTPKHLITATGQRVTLRCSPRSGDLSVYWYQQSLDQGLQFLIQYYNGEERAKGNILERFSAQQFPDLHSELNLSSLELGDSALYFCASSPRPNTGELFFGEGSRLTVL.

The chain employs TRBV5-4 and TRBJ1-1, with 12 bases lining up with TRBD1. Trimming removed 0 bases from V and 5 bases from J; junction bases left unmatched: 8. The CDR3 extends over 17 amino acids. From germline, CDR1 is SGHNT and CDR2 YYREEE (reference sequence). The CDR3: CASSLGGTGGGRTEAFF. The CDR3 nucleotides are TGTGCCAGCAGCTTGGGGGGGACAGGGGGCGGCCGGACTGAAGCTTTCTTT.

V and J are TRBV2 and TRBJ2-7; TRBD2 is a possible D gene (6 bases). CDR1 and CDR2 (germline): SNHLY, FYNNEI. The CDR3 sequence is 14 residues long. The ends were cut back, 6 bases at V and 1 base at J, with 13 bases in the middle. The CDR3 sequence is CASRGSGFSYEQYF. The CDR3 DNA sequence: TGTGCCAGCAGGGGTAGCGGCTTTTCCTACGAGCAGTACTTC.

This chain connects TRBV28 to TRBJ2-7, with D possibly being TRBD2 (5 bases). V lost 3 bases to trimming and J lost 7 bases, with 10 bases between them. Germline assignment: CDR1 MDHEN and CDR2 SYDVKM. The CDR3 is 12 residues long. DNA of the CDR3: TGTGCCAGCAGTTTTCTTCGGAGGGAGCAGTACTTC. It specifies CASSFLRREQYF.

Here the CDR3 reads CATSRASGQGAGSNQPQHF. The CDR3 DNA reads as TGTGCCACCAGCAGAGCATCGGGACAGGGGGCGGGTAGCAATCAGCCCCAGCATTTT. The V call is TRBV15, the J call TRBJ1-5, with 12 bases lining up with TRBD1. CDR1 is LNHNV and CDR2 is YYDKDF in the germline V gene (reference sequence). CDR3 length: 19 residues. Trimming at V came to 1 base and at J to 0 bases, leaving 7 bases not matched to a gene.

The CDR3 DNA sequence: TGTGCCAGCAGAGGAGGCCCCTACGAGCAGTACTTC. This codes for CASRGGPYEQYF. The J gene is TRBJ2-7, the V gene TRBV27; a weak D match, TRBD2 (5 bases). V gave up 6 bases and J gave up 2 bases, with 8 bases separating them. The CDR3 has 12 amino acids. CDR1 and CDR2 (germline): MNHEY, SMNVEV (reference sequence).

The genes are TRBV9 and TRBJ2-7; TRBD2 is a possible D gene (5 bases). CDR3 size: 15 residues. The germline CDR1 and CDR2 sequences are SGDLS and YYNGEE. V dropped 0 bases and J dropped 4 bases, with 14 bases sitting between them. CDR3 DNA sequence: TGTGCCAGCAGCGTAGGGCTAGCCCGCGAGTACGAGCAGTACTTC. Encoded protein: CASSVGLAREYEQYF.

The chain couples TRBV19 to TRBJ2-7; 13 bases match TRBD2. Germline V gene data show CDR1 as LNHDA and CDR2 as SQIVND (reference sequence). The CDR3 spans 16 residues. J gave up 3 bases and V 4 bases, and 6 bases lay outside the gene matches. The CDR3: CASSTRLAGGLYEQYF. In nucleotides, the CDR3 is TGTGCCAGTAGTACCAGACTAGCGGGAGGCCTCTACGAGCAGTACTTC.

This clone has only one observation. V gene TRBV2 combines with J gene TRBJ1-5; D unresolved. This CDR3 has 14 amino acids. Germline V gene lookup returns CDR1 SNHLY and CDR2 FYNNEI. Trimming pared 1 base from V and 9 bases from J, leaving 13 bases between. The CDR3 loop reads CASSEGSVEGPQHF. CDR3 bases: TGTGCCAGCAGTGAAGGGAGCGTTGAGGGGCCCCAGCATTTT.

This clone was seen only a few times. The chain uses TRBV6-1 and TRBJ1-4; weak D call: TRBD1 (5 bases). CDR1 is MNHNS, CDR2 SASEGT, per germline. The V end was cut by 2 bases, the J end by 8 bases, with 21 bases between. The CDR3 totals 17 residues. CDR3 coding DNA: TGTGCCAGCAGTGAAAAGGTACAGGCGAGCCGGCGGGAAAAACTGTTTTTT. Translated, it gives CASSEKVQASRREKLFF.